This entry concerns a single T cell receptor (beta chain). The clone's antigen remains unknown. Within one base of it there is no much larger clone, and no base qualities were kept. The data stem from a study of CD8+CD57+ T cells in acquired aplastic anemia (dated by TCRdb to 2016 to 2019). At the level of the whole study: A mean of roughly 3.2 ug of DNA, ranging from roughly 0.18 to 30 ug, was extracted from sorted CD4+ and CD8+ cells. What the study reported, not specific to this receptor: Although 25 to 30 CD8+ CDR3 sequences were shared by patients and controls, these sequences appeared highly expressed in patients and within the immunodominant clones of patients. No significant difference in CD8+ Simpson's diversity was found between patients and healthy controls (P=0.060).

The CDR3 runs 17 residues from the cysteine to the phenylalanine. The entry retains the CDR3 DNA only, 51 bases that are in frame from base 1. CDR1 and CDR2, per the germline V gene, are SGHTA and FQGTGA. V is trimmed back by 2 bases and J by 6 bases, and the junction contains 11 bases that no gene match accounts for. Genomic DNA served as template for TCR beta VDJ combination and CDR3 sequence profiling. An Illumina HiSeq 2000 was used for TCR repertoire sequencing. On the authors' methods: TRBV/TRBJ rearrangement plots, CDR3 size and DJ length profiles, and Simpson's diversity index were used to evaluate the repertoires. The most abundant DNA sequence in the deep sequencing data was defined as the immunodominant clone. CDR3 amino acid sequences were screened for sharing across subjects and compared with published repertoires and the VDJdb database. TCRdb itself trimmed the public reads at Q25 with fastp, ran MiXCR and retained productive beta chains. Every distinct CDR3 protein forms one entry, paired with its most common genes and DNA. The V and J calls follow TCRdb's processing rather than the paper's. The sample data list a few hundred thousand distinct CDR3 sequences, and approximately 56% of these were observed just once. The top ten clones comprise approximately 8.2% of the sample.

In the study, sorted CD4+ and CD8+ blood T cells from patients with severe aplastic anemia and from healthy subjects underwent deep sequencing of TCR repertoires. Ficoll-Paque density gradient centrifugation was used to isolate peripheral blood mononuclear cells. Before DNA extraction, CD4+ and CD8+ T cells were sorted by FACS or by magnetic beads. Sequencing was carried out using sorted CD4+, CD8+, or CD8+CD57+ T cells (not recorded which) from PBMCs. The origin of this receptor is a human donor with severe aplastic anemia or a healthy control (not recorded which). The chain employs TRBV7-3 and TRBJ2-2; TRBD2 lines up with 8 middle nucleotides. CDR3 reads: CASSLVGLGLGAGELFF. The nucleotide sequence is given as TGTGCCAGCAGCTTAGTTGGCCTGGGACTAGGGGCCGGGGAGCTGTTTTTT.